These T cell receptor beta chains were read from a single sample in a study of shared clonotypes between healthy human individuals. TCRdb's copy holds only in-frame clones and misses some; the assay was immunoSEQ multiplex PCR. The sample carries 1 million to 1.2 million clones, roughly 77% recorded once. The sample was memory CD4+ T cells from PBMCs. Every receptor here comes from a man between 18 and 29 years old in good health. Some clones in this sample may be carry-over from other donors' samples. The CDR3 runs from the conserved cysteine through the conserved F or W. D genes are given only for firm matches. Size is omitted from some rows. Given values are once, few, many or a class for expanded clones.

V: TRBV10-1; J: TRBJ2-3; size: .; D: TRBD1; CDR3: CASSRQGSTDTQYF; DNA: TGCGCCAGCAGTCGACAGGGCAGCACAGATACGCAGTATTTT
V: TRBV5-1; J: TRBJ1-2; size: .; D: TRBD1; CDR3: CASSLEGRGNYGYTF; DNA: TGCGCCAGCAGCTTGGAGGGCAGGGGGAACTATGGCTACACCTTC
V: TRBV28; J: TRBJ2-7; size: .; D: .; CDR3: CASSPPGVEQYF; DNA: TGTGCCAGCAGCCCTCCGGGGGTCGAGCAGTACTTC
V: TRBV2; J: TRBJ1-3; size: .; D: .; CDR3: CASSVGPGNTIYF; DNA: TGTGCCAGCAGTGTGGGCCCTGGAAACACCATATATTTT
V: TRBV6-1; J: TRBJ2-5; size: .; D: .; CDR3: CASSILVAGRAQYF; DNA: TGTGCCAGCAGCATCTTGGTGGCGGGCCGGGCCCAGTACTTC
V: TRBV7-2; J: TRBJ1-2; size: .; D: TRBD1; CDR3: CASSRQGTEAIYGYTF; DNA: TGTGCCAGCAGCCGACAGGGGACAGAAGCTATCTATGGCTACACCTTC
V: TRBV9; J: TRBJ2-3; size: .; D: TRBD1; CDR3: CASSADRADTQYF; DNA: TGTGCCAGCAGCGCGGACAGGGCAGATACGCAGTATTTT
V: TRBV28; J: TRBJ1-1; size: few; D: TRBD1; CDR3: CASRATGGTEAFF; DNA: TGTGCCAGCAGGGCCACAGGGGGCACTGAAGCTTTCTTT
V: TRBV27; J: TRBJ1-2; size: .; D: .; CDR3: CASSLSGGSYGYTF; DNA: TGTGCCAGCAGTTTATCTGGGGGGAGCTATGGCTACACCTTC
V: TRBV19; J: TRBJ1-1; size: .; D: TRBD1; CDR3: CASDRGVGTEAFF; DNA: TGTGCCAGTGACAGGGGAGTGGGCACTGAAGCTTTCTTT
V: TRBV9; J: TRBJ2-1; size: .; D: .; CDR3: CASSGAGTSKYNEQFF; DNA: TGTGCCAGCAGCGGGGCCGGGACTTCCAAATACAATGAGCAGTTCTTC
V: TRBV18; J: TRBJ1-1; size: .; D: TRBD1; CDR3: CASSPDQPGQGSTEAFF; DNA: TGTGCCAGCTCACCCGATCAGCCGGGACAGGGCAGCACTGAAGCTTTCTTT
V: TRBV7-8; J: TRBJ2-3; size: .; D: .; CDR3: CASSLIVLGQDTQYF; DNA: TGTGCCAGCAGCTTAATCGTTTTAGGTCAGGATACGCAGTATTTT
V: TRBV27; J: TRBJ1-5; size: .; D: .; CDR3: CASSLMGGGNQPQHF; DNA: TGTGCCAGCAGTTTAATGGGAGGTGGCAATCAGCCCCAGCATTTT
V: TRBV4-2; J: TRBJ2-7; size: .; D: TRBD1; CDR3: CASSQGDRAPYEQYF; DNA: TGTGCCAGCAGCCAAGGGGACAGGGCACCCTACGAGCAGTACTTC
V: TRBV10-3; J: TRBJ2-2; size: few; D: .; CDR3: CAIKGLPTTGELFF; DNA: TGTGCCATCAAGGGGCTACCAACCACCGGGGAGCTGTTTTTT
V: TRBV11-3; J: TRBJ1-1; size: .; D: .; CDR3: CASSLYENTEAFF; DNA: TGTGCCAGCAGCTTATATGAGAACACTGAAGCTTTCTTT
V: TRBV6-6; J: TRBJ1-2; size: .; D: TRBD1; CDR3: CASSYGTGAGTYGYTF; DNA: TGTGCCAGCAGCTACGGGACAGGGGCAGGGACCTATGGCTACACCTTC
V: TRBV7-2; J: TRBJ2-3; size: .; D: TRBD1; CDR3: CASSRTGQGVTDTQYF; DNA: TGTGCCAGCAGCCGCACGGGACAGGGGGTCACAGATACGCAGTATTTT
V: TRBV5-1; J: TRBJ1-5; size: .; D: TRBD1; CDR3: CASSRQGGSEIWHF; DNA: TGCGCCAGCAGCCGACAGGGAGGGTCCGAGATTTGGCATTTT
V: TRBV4-2; J: TRBJ1-2; size: .; D: .; CDR3: CASSQDTGGYRYTF; DNA: TGTGCCAGCAGCCAGGATACAGGTGGCTACCGCTACACCTTC
V: TRBV28; J: TRBJ1-1; size: .; D: .; CDR3: CASSLAQLEAFF; DNA: TGTGCCAGCAGTCTTGCACAGCTTGAAGCTTTCTTT
V: TRBV11-2; J: TRBJ2-7; size: .; D: TRBD1; CDR3: CASSLDGTGEYEQYF; DNA: TGTGCCAGCAGCTTAGACGGGACAGGGGAGTACGAGCAGTACTTC
V: TRBV6-5; J: TRBJ2-1; size: .; D: .; CDR3: CASSYNSLSSYNEQFF; DNA: TGTGCCAGCAGTTACAACTCTCTGAGCTCCTACAATGAGCAGTTCTTC
V: TRBV5-1; J: TRBJ2-5; size: .; D: .; CDR3: CASRNEGDQYF; DNA: TGCGCCAGTCGCAACGAGGGGGACCAGTACTTC
V: TRBV6-6; J: TRBJ2-2; size: .; D: .; CDR3: CASCREADTGELFF; DNA: TGTGCCAGCTGTCGGGAAGCCGACACCGGGGAGCTGTTTTTT
V: TRBV7-9; J: TRBJ2-3; size: .; D: .; CDR3: CASSRLGGTDTQYF; DNA: TGTGCCAGCAGCCGTTTAGGGGGGACAGATACGCAGTATTTT
V: TRBV7-6; J: TRBJ2-3; size: .; D: .; CDR3: CASSLDRDTQYF; DNA: TGTGCCAGCAGCCTTGACCGAGATACGCAGTATTTT